One sample yielded the 15 T cell receptor beta chains listed below, sequenced in a study of siplizumab effects on memory and regulatory T cells. Produced via immunoSEQ multiplex PCR; TCRdb's table is partial and in-frame only. The top ten clones hold 1% to 1.5% of a sample with around 100,000 clones, approximately 94% of them seen once. Material: non-Treg CD4+ T cells sorted from blood. Source of these receptors: a human donor in good health.

The V gene is TRBV4-1, the J gene TRBJ1-2; perhaps TRBD1 as D (5 bases). The CDR3 spans 15 residues. Germline V gene data show CDR1 as MGHRA and CDR2 as YSYEKL. The V and J ends lost 0 bases and 4 bases respectively, with 12 bases between them. The DNA for the CDR3 is TGCGCCAGCAGCCAAGAATTAGGGGAGGTCTATGGCTACACCTTC. Encoded protein: CASSQELGEVYGYTF.

This chain links TRBV9 with TRBJ1-3; D ambiguous. This CDR3 comprises 16 residues. In germline, CDR1 is SGDLS, CDR2 YYNGEE. Trimming removed 2 bases from V and 0 bases from J, with 12 bases in between. CDR3 amino acids: CASSVTGGSSGNTIYF. The DNA of the CDR3 is TGTGCCAGCAGCGTCACCGGTGGGAGCTCTGGAAACACCATATATTTT.

The chain links TRBV7-2 to TRBJ2-7, with no clear D. The CDR3 is made up of 13 amino acids. Germline CDR1 and CDR2: SGHTA and FQGNSA. With 0 bases removed from V and 2 bases from J, the gap between germline ends came to 5 bases. Here the CDR3 DNA reads TGTGCCAGCAGCTTAGCGAAAGCCTACGAGCAGTACTTC. Protein sequence: CASSLAKAYEQYF.

As for this clone: The sample carries other DNA sequences with the same CDR3. CDR3 sequence (DNA): TGTGCCAGCTCACCGGACAGGGAAGCTTTCTTT. Its protein is CASSPDREAFF. This sequence joins TRBV18 and TRBJ1-1; 7 bases match TRBD1. Trimming at V came to 3 bases and at J to 8 bases, leaving 0 bases not matched to a gene. This CDR3 contains 11 residues. Germline CDR1 KGHSH, CDR2 LQKENI.

V usage is TRBV7-9 and J usage is TRBJ2-2, with D possibly matching TRBD2 (6 bases). Germline-derived CDR1 and CDR2 are SEHNR and FQNEAQ (reference sequence). The germline V and J ends were trimmed by 6 bases and 2 bases, with 10 bases remaining between them. The CDR3 is made up of 14 amino acids. This CDR3 is CASRGRGNTGELFF. The CDR3 nucleotides are TGTGCCAGCAGGGGGCGGGGTAACACCGGGGAGCTGTTTTTT.

V is TRBV27 and J is TRBJ1-1; D is undetermined. V was cut by 2 bases and J by 1 base, with 5 bases left in between. Germline lookup yields CDR1 MNHEY and CDR2 SMNVEV (reference sequence). This CDR3 has 13 residues. CDR3 nucleotides: TGTGCCAGCAGTTTAACACCGAACACTGAAGCTTTCTTT. Amino acids: CASSLTPNTEAFF.

The chain employs TRBV7-2 and TRBJ2-2; a possible D gene is TRBD1 (5 bases). CDR3 length equals 16 residues. In germline, CDR1 is SGHTA, CDR2 FQGNSA. With 5 bases removed from V and 5 bases from J, the gap between germline ends came to 18 bases. CDR3: CASSLGLFGVTGELFF. Here the CDR3 DNA reads TGTGCCAGCAGCCTGGGGCTATTCGGTGTGACCGGGGAGCTGTTTTTT.

This clone appeared a few times. The chain uses TRBV28 and TRBJ2-4; D remains unclear. Trimming removed 0 bases from V and 0 bases from J, with 21 bases in between. Germline values: CDR1 MDHEN, CDR2 SYDVKM. The CDR3 totals 20 residues. The CDR3 bases are TGTGCCAGCAGTTTATGGGCCTCCCGCAGCTCCGCCTTAGCCAAAAACATTCAGTACTTC. Protein: CASSLWASRSSALAKNIQYF.

As concerns this clone: Other DNA sequences in the sample encode the same CDR3. This chain links TRBV5-4 with TRBJ1-1, with D unclear. Trimming removed 3 bases at V and 1 base at J, with 4 bases between. The CDR3 covers 12 residues. Germline loops: CDR1 SGHNT, CDR2 YYREEE (reference sequence). CDR3 residues: CASSSRNTEAFF. CDR3 in DNA: TGTGCCAGCAGCTCCCGGAACACTGAAGCTTTCTTT.

This clone has a handful of counts. The chain employs TRBV6-6 and TRBJ1-1; D gene ambiguous. CDR1 is MNHNY and CDR2 is SVGAGI in the germline V gene (reference sequence). The CDR3 length is 11 residues. The V gene lost 6 bases and the J gene lost 4 bases, with 6 bases spanning the gap. This CDR3 is CASRRATEAFF. Here the CDR3 DNA reads TGTGCCAGCAGACGCGCCACTGAAGCTTTCTTT.

The chain recombines TRBV7-9 with TRBJ1-1; D not certain. Trimming took 1 base from V and 5 from J, leaving 14 bases between them. Germline V gene lookup returns CDR1 SEHNR and CDR2 FQNEAQ (reference sequence). The CDR3 has 15 amino acids. Written as DNA, the CDR3 is TGTGCCAGCAGCTTAGTCCTGGGATCGAGTACTGAAGCTTTCTTT. It yields the protein CASSLVLGSSTEAFF. Together with reference TRBV7-9 and TRBJ1-1, the CDR3 gives the full variable domain: DTGVSQNPRHKITKRGQNVTFRCDPISEHNRLYWYRQTLGQGPEFLTYFQNEAQLEKSRLLSDRFSAERPKGSFSTLEIQRTEQGDSAMYLCASSLVLGSSTEAFFGQGTRLTVV.

The chain is built from TRBV5-1 and TRBJ2-7; 7 bases agree with TRBD2. There are 14 residues in the CDR3. Per the germline V gene, CDR1 is SGHRS and CDR2 is YFSETQ. V was clipped by 5 bases and J by 1 base; unmatched bases: 6. CDR3 loop: CASRRTSPSYEQYF. In DNA, the CDR3 is TGCGCCAGCAGGAGGACTAGTCCTTCCTACGAGCAGTACTTC.

The V gene is TRBV10-3, the J gene TRBJ2-3, with 12 bases identical to TRBD2. V dropped 7 bases and J dropped 2; count of bases not matched to a gene: 7. Looked up from germline, CDR1 is ENHRY and CDR2 is SYGVKD. The CDR3 covers 16 residues. The CDR3 loop reads CAIKPSGRADTDTQYF. CDR3 nucleotides: TGTGCCATCAAGCCTAGCGGGAGGGCTGACACAGATACGCAGTATTTT.

DNA for the CDR3: TGTGCCAGCAGTCCTAGCGGGAGTAGCACAGATACGCAGTATTTT. This sequence encodes CASSPSGSSTDTQYF. The chain couples TRBV27 to TRBJ2-3; TRBD2 agrees at 10 bases. The CDR3 is 15 residues long. Germline V gene data show CDR1 as MNHEY and CDR2 as SMNVEV (reference sequence). Trimming at V came to 5 bases and at J to 0 bases, leaving 2 bases not matched to a gene.

The V gene is TRBV12-5, the J gene TRBJ2-7; 9 bases are a match to TRBD1. The CDR3 runs to 19 residues. Per germline, CDR1 LGHNT and CDR2 FRNRAP. V gave up 1 base and J gave up 2 bases; unmatched junction bases: 15. Written as DNA, the CDR3 is TGTGCTAGTGGTTTGGCCCCTAAGCGGACAGGGGATGCTGCCTACGAGCAGTACTTC. Encoded protein: CASGLAPKRTGDAAYEQYF.